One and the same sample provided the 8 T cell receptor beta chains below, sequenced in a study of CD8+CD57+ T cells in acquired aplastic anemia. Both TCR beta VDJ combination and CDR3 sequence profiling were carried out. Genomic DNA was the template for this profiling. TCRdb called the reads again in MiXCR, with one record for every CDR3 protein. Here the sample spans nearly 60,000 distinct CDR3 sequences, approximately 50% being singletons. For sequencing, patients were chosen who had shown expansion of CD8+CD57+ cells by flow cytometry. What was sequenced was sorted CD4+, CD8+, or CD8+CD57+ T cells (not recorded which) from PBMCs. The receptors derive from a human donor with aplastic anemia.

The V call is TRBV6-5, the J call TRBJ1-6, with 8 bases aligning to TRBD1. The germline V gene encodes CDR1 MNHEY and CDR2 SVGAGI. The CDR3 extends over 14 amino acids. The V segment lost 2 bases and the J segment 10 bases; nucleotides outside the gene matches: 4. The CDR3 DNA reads TGTGCCAGCAGTTACGTGACAGGGGAATCACCCCTCCACTTT. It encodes CASSYVTGESPLHF.

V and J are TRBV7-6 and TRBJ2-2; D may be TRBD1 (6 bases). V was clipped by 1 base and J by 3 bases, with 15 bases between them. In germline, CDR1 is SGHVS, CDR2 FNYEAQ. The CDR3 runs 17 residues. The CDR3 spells CASSLEGTGIDTGELFF. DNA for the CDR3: TGTGCCAGCAGCTTAGAGGGTACAGGGATAGACACCGGGGAGCTGTTTTTT.

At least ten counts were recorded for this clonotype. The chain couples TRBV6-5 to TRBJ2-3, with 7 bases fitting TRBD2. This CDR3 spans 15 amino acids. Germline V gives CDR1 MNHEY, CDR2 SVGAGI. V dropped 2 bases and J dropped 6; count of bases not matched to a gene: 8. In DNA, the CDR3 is TGTGCCAGCAGTTACCGCCGGACTAGTGTTGATACGCAGTATTTT. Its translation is CASSYRRTSVDTQYF.

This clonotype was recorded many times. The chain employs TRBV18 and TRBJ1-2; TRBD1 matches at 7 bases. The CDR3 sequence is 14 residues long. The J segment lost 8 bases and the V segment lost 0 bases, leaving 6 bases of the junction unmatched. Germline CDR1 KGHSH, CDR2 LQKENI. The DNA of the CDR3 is TGTGCCAGCTCACCACCGCAGGGGGATCGGGGCTACACCTTC. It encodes CASSPPQGDRGYTF.

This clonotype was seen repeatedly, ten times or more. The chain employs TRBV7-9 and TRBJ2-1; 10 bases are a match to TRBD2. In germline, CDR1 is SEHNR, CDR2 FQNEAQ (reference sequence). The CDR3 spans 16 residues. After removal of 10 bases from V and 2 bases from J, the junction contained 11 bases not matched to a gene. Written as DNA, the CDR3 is TGTGCCACCTCCCCTTCTAGCGGGGGCCCCTACAATGAGCAGTTCTTC. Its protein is CATSPSSGGPYNEQFF.

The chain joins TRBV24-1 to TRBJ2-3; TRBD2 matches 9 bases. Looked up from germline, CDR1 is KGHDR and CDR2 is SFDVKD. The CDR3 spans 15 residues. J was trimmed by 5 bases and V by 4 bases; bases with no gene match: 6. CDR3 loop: CATSEGGGALDTQYF. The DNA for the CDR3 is TGTGCCACCAGTGAGGGCGGGGGGGCATTAGATACGCAGTATTTT.

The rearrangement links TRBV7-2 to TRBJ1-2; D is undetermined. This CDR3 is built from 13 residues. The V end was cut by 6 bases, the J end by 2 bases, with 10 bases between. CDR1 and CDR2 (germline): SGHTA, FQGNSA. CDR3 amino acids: CASSREANYGYTF. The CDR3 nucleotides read TGTGCCAGCAGTCGGGAGGCGAACTATGGCTACACCTTC.

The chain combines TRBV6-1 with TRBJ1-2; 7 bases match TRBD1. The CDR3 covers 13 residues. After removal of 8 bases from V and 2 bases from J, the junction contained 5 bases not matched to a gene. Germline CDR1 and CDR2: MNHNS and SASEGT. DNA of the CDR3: TGTGCCAGCGGGGCCAGGGGGAACTATGGCTACACCTTC. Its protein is CASGARGNYGYTF.